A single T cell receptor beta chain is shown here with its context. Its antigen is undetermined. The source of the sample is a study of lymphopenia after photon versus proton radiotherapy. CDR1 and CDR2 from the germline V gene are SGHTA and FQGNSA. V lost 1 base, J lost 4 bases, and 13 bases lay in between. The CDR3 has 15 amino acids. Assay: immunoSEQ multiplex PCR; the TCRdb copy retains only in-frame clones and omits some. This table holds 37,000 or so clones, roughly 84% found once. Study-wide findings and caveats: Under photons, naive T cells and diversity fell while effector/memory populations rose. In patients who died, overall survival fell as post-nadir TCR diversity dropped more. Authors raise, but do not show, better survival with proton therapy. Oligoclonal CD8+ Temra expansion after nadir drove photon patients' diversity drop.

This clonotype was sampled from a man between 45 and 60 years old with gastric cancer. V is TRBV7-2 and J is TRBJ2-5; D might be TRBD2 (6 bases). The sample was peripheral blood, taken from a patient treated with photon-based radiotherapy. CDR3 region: CASSLVLTRGETQYF. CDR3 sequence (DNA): TGTGCCAGCAGCTTAGTTTTGACTAGAGGAGAGACCCAGTACTTC.